The 17 T cell receptor beta chains in this list originate from one sample, sequenced in a study of blood T cell repertoires in COVID-19 (dated by TCRdb to 2020 to 2021). Library creation used the immunoSEQ multiplex PCR assay. TCRdb limited this immuneACCESS table to in-frame rearrangements with V and J called. A share of clones is missing; checked studies link under half to unresolved V genes, and the rest is unexplained. The sample contains roughly 150,000 clones, just under 90% of them found a single time. The ten largest clones take up 9% to 12% of the sample. Source material: peripheral blood. The receptors derive from a woman aged 65 to 85 with COVID-19, enrolled during active disease.

The chain couples TRBV19 to TRBJ1-2; possible D gene TRBD1, 5 bases. The V end was cut by 3 bases, the J end by 7 bases, with 15 bases between. This CDR3 region has 14 residues. Germline V gives CDR1 LNHDA, CDR2 SQIVND (reference sequence). The CDR3, as DNA: TGTGCCAGTAGTATTGTCGGGGGTATAGGTGGCTACACCTTC. This codes for CASSIVGGIGGYTF.

The CDR3 region is CASSERLAGYNEQFF. DNA of the CDR3: TGTGCCAGCAGCGAGCGGCTAGCGGGGTACAATGAGCAGTTCTTC. The rearrangement links TRBV2 to TRBJ2-1; 9 positions agree with TRBD2. V shed 6 bases, J shed 4 bases, and the junction held 7 bases outside the gene matches. The CDR3 length is 15 residues. Germline CDR1 and CDR2: SNHLY and FYNNEI.

This clone was seen a few times. The V and J genes are TRBV2 and TRBJ2-7; tentatively, D is TRBD1 (5 bases). V was trimmed by 6 bases and J by 0 bases, leaving 21 bases between them. This CDR3 has 17 amino acids. Germline values: CDR1 SNHLY, CDR2 FYNNEI. CDR3: CASSPRVAWRSSYEQYF. CDR3 bases: TGTGCCAGCAGCCCCAGGGTGGCCTGGAGAAGCTCCTACGAGCAGTACTTC.

V gene TRBV5-4 combines with J gene TRBJ2-7; D remains ambiguous. This CDR3 is built from 13 residues. Trimming cost V 1 base and J 6 bases, with 11 bases left between them. The germline V gene has CDR1 SGHNT and CDR2 YYREEE (reference sequence). CDR3 region: CASSLLSLREQYF. CDR3 sequence (DNA): TGTGCCAGCAGCTTGCTCTCTCTCCGCGAGCAGTACTTC. The variable domain in full, with the rest retrieved from reference TRBV5-4 and TRBJ2-7, is ETGVTQSPTHLIKTRGQQVTLRCSSQSGHNTVSWYQQALGQGPQFIFQYYREEENGRGNFPPRFSGLQFPNYSSELNVNALELDDSALYLCASSLLSLREQYFGPGTRLTVT.

The chain recombines TRBV28 with TRBJ1-4; possible D gene TRBD1, 6 bases. The CDR3 runs 14 residues. Germline CDR1 and CDR2: MDHEN and SYDVKM. V lost 6 bases, J lost 4 bases, and 12 bases lay in between. Written as DNA, the CDR3 is TGTGCCAGCAGCAAGACAGGATTTAATGAAAAACTGTTTTTT. It specifies CASSKTGFNEKLFF.

V usage is TRBV9 and J usage is TRBJ1-6, with TRBD1 matching over 8 bases. V lost 0 bases, J lost 15 bases, and 8 bases stayed unmatched. The CDR3 loop spans 14 amino acids. Germline CDR1 and CDR2: SGDLS and YYNGEE. CDR3 nucleotides: TGTGCCAGCAGCGTAGGATCCCAGGGGGCACGCCTCCACTTT. It specifies CASSVGSQGARLHF.

Concerning this clone: The junction does not match germline at one end; this may be a read error. CDR3: CASCFAACPWRQPQHF. The CDR3 DNA follows: TGTGCCAGCTGCTTTGCGGCCTGCCCCTGGCGTCAGCCCCAGCATTTT. The rearrangement uses TRBV7-8 and TRBJ1-5; no firm D call. This CDR3 has 16 residues. Germline CDR1 and CDR2: SGHVS and FQNEAQ.

This clone was seen only once. The chain joins TRBV28 to TRBJ1-5; TRBD1 is a possible D gene (6 bases). Germline values: CDR1 MDHEN, CDR2 SYDVKM. V shed 7 bases and J shed 5 bases, with 18 bases lying between them. This CDR3 comprises 15 residues. The CDR3: CASNIGQLRDQPQHF. The CDR3 coding sequence is TGTGCCAGCAACATTGGACAGCTTAGGGATCAGCCCCAGCATTTT.

The V and J genes are TRBV5-1 and TRBJ2-7; 7 bases line up with TRBD1. CDR3 length: 15 amino acids. The germline CDR1 and CDR2 sequences are SGHRS and YFSETQ. V was pared by 3 bases and J by 2 bases, with 8 bases of the junction left unmatched. This CDR3 reads CASSSSGTVTYEQYF. The CDR3 bases are TGCGCCAGCAGCTCGTCCGGGACAGTGACCTACGAGCAGTACTTC.

This sequence joins TRBV5-1 and TRBJ2-5; TRBD2 aligns across 7 bases. J lost 2 bases, V lost 4 bases, and 5 bases had no gene match. The CDR3 sequence is 14 residues long. The germline V gene has CDR1 SGHRS and CDR2 YFSETQ. The chain's CDR3 is CASSRGEYQETQYF. CDR3 nucleotide sequence: TGCGCCAGCAGCCGGGGGGAATATCAAGAGACCCAGTACTTC.

V and J are TRBV3-1 (or the pseudogene TRBV3-2) and TRBJ1-5, with D possibly being TRBD1 (5 bases). Trimming pared 1 base from V and 3 bases from J, leaving 7 bases between. Germline V CDR1 and CDR2: LGHDT, YNNKEL (reference sequence). The CDR3 consists of 14 residues. The CDR3 DNA sequence: TGTGCCAGCAGCCAAGCAGGGTACAATCAGCCCCAGCATTTT. This translates into CASSQAGYNQPQHF.

V and J are TRBV5-1 and TRBJ2-7, with 10 bases fitting TRBD1. This CDR3 comprises 12 residues. J gave up 5 bases and V 5 bases, and 1 base lay outside the gene matches. Germline assignment: CDR1 SGHRS and CDR2 YFSETQ. The CDR3 protein is CASRTGGDEQYF. CDR3 coding DNA: TGCGCCAGCAGGACAGGGGGCGACGAGCAGTACTTC.

The chain combines TRBV3-1 (or the pseudogene TRBV3-2) with TRBJ2-5; the match to TRBD2 covers 9 bases. The CDR3 has 14 amino acids. V was clipped by 10 bases and J by 5 bases; unmatched bases: 11. CDR1 is LGHDT, CDR2 YNNKEL, per germline (reference sequence). In DNA, the CDR3 is TGTGCCACTACCAGCGGGGGGCCCCGGGAGACCCAGTACTTC. This codes for CATTSGGPRETQYF.

The chain joins TRBV5-4 to TRBJ1-1; D is undetermined. The V gene's germline CDR1 is SGHNT and CDR2 YYREEE (reference sequence). V dropped 0 bases and J dropped 11 bases, with 17 bases sitting between them. The CDR3 totals 14 residues. Here the CDR3 reads CASSLAPPEEQAFF. In DNA, the CDR3 is TGTGCCAGCAGCTTGGCCCCCCCGGAGGAGCAGGCTTTCTTT.

This chain uses TRBV5-8 with TRBJ1-5; 7 positions match TRBD1. V lost 5 bases to trimming and J lost 4 bases; unmatched junction nucleotides: 12. There are 16 residues in the CDR3. Germline-derived CDR1 and CDR2 are SGHTS and YDEGEE. CDR3 amino acids: CASSRYRGEPNQPQHF. The CDR3 DNA reads TGTGCCAGCAGTCGGTACAGGGGAGAACCTAATCAGCCCCAGCATTTT.

This sequence joins TRBV7-9 and TRBJ1-2, with 10 bases aligning to TRBD1. V shed 4 bases and J 4 bases; nucleotides not matched to a gene: 0. The CDR3 contains 13 residues. Germline V gives CDR1 SEHNR, CDR2 FQNEAQ (reference sequence). The CDR3 reads CASSWTGGYGYTF. In DNA form, the CDR3 reads TGTGCCAGCAGCTGGACAGGGGGCTATGGCTACACCTTC.

The chain recombines TRBV6-2 or TRBV6-3 with TRBJ1-6; D remains unclear. The CDR3 has 16 residues. Germline CDR1 MNHEY, CDR2 SVGEGT. Trimming stripped 6 bases from V and 2 bases from J, with 14 bases between. CDR3 region: CASSEAGATYNSPLHF. The CDR3 DNA reads as TGTGCCAGCAGCGAGGCGGGTGCCACCTATAATTCACCCCTCCACTTT.